The subject of this entry is one T cell receptor beta chain. Its antigen is undetermined. Under the ViraFEST assay, PBMC were stimulated with viral peptide pools so that antigen-specific CD4+ T cells expanded. Sequencing was performed afterwards. The culture ran for about 11 days, and then CD4+ T cells were isolated. Absence of prior SARS-CoV-2 infection characterized the vaccine recipients, who showed negative nucleocapsid antibodies. The researchers cultured around 2 million PBMC per well with 8 to 10 IU/ml IL-2 and 7.5 to 10 ug/ml peptides. This sample stems from a study of vaccination effects on CD4 cells after COVID-19. Study-wide results and caveats: Clones that were induced by infection or by vaccine showed marked contraction late after vaccination.

Libraries were prepared by immunoSEQ multiplex PCR; TCRdb keeps only in-frame clonotypes and omits some of them. This sample has tens of thousands of clones, with around 78% found just once. Germline CDR1 reads KGHDR; CDR2 reads SFDVKD. Trimming pared 12 bases from V and 7 bases from J, leaving 27 bases between. The CDR3 is made up of 16 amino acids. The V gene is TRBV24-1, the J gene TRBJ2-1; possible D gene TRBD1, 6 bases. The clonotype comes from a human donor who received a COVID-19 vaccine. The starting material was CD4+ T cells from PBMCs cultured with SARS-CoV-2 spike peptides, obtained before COVID-19 vaccination. This CDR3 is CASRGEPRGGWNEQFF. CDR3 bases: TGTGCCTCCCGAGGTGAACCCAGGGGCGGGTGGAATGAGCAGTTCTTC.